A selection of T cell receptor beta chains follows, all from one sample in a study of blood T cells in healthy people across ages. One entry per CDR3 protein, called by TCRdb with MiXCR from the 5' RACE reads. The sample comprises 750,000 to 950,000 distinct CDR3 sequences, 40% to 65% of which are singletons, and about 38% rests with the top ten. The sequenced sample was blood. Receptors were obtained from a man older than 75 in good health. CDR3s include the opening cysteine and the closing phenylalanine or tryptophan. Rows give clone size only sometimes, using once, few, many, or a class for an expanded clone.

V: TRBV27; size: -; J: TRBJ2-1; CDR3: CASTKIGGSSYNEQFF
V: TRBV20-1; size: -; J: TRBJ1-6; CDR3: CSARGQGTYNSPLHF
V: TRBV3-1; size: once; J: TRBJ2-1; CDR3: CASSGGTASTKFF
V: TRBV12-3/TRBV12-4; size: -; J: TRBJ1-1; CDR3: CASSLAGEAFF
V: TRBV10-2; size: many; J: TRBJ2-5; CDR3: CASSGDNQETQYF
V: TRBV7-2; size: -; J: TRBJ2-7; CDR3: CASSPDREAYEQYF
V: TRBV11-1; size: -; J: TRBJ2-6; CDR3: CASSFYRASGANVLTF
V: TRBV2; size: -; J: TRBJ2-5; CDR3: CASSDWGTQTQETQYF
V: TRBV15; size: -; J: TRBJ2-1; CDR3: CATNSHGNEQFF
V: TRBV4-1; size: -; J: TRBJ2-1; CDR3: CASSQVLIQGLAGNNEQFF
V: TRBV7-2; size: once; J: TRBJ2-2; CDR3: CASSSRGLNTGELFF
V: TRBV10-3; size: -; J: TRBJ1-2; CDR3: CAGGTGTNYGYTF
V: TRBV5-1; size: -; J: TRBJ2-1; CDR3: CASSLVHSGRPAEQFF
V: TRBV4-1; size: -; J: TRBJ1-1; CDR3: CASSQDLRGGAEAFF
V: TRBV7-2; size: -; J: TRBJ2-7; CDR3: CASSFPSAGAYEQYF
V: TRBV6-5; size: few; J: TRBJ2-5; CDR3: CASRSGGGGKTQYF
V: TRBV20-1; size: -; J: -; CDR3: CSASPGLAGGLKNEQYF
V: TRBV12-3/TRBV12-4; size: few; J: TRBJ2-5; CDR3: CASSWDRSGTQYF
V: TRBV7-2; size: -; J: TRBJ2-6; CDR3: CASSLAGPGSGANVLTF
V: TRBV9; size: -; J: TRBJ1-4; CDR3: CASSSPRGGNEKLFF
V: TRBV28; size: many; J: TRBJ2-7; CDR3: CASSGLYEQYF
V: TRBV7-9; size: -; J: TRBJ1-2; CDR3: CASSLVQGDGYTF
V: TRBV4-2; size: -; J: TRBJ1-2; CDR3: CASSARDAGSHYGYTF
V: TRBV2; size: -; J: TRBJ1-5; CDR3: CASSEDREQPQHF
V: TRBV7-9; size: -; J: TRBJ2-1; CDR3: CASSGQLAGEGEQFF
V: TRBV29-1; size: -; J: TRBJ1-4; CDR3: CSVETVATNEKLFF
V: TRBV28; size: few; J: TRBJ2-3; CDR3: CASSPLQGGKADTQYF
V: TRBV30; size: -; J: TRBJ2-4; CDR3: CAWTGFGNIQYF
V: TRBV15; size: -; J: TRBJ2-1; CDR3: CATSRTSGAYNGQFF
V: TRBV10-3; size: -; J: TRBJ2-3; CDR3: CAISEQLTKNTDTQYF
V: TRBV11-2; size: -; J: TRBJ2-3; CDR3: CASSFLFSARTDTQYF
V: TRBV3-1; size: many; J: TRBJ2-7; CDR3: CASSRTAGYEQYF
V: TRBV27; size: -; J: TRBJ1-2; CDR3: CASSLSWEGARGYTF
V: TRBV20-1; size: -; J: TRBJ2-3; CDR3: CSARGQRNTDTRYF
V: TRBV20-1; size: -; J: TRBJ2-1; CDR3: CSARAAGVGEQFF
V: TRBV6-2/TRBV6-3; size: many; J: TRBJ2-3; CDR3: CASSYAQGARRYAYF
V: TRBV20-1; size: -; J: TRBJ2-3; CDR3: CSARPPGRYAYF
V: TRBV12-3/TRBV12-4; size: few; J: TRBJ2-3; CDR3: CASTKSTGRYAYF
V: TRBV10-3; size: few; J: TRBJ2-2; CDR3: CAISEELAGATGELFF
V: TRBV24-1; size: -; J: TRBJ1-2; CDR3: CATSDLTGIYGYTF
V: TRBV6-1; size: -; J: TRBJ1-5; CDR3: CAITDRLGNQPQHF